The 9 T cell receptor beta chains reported below all come from one sample, sequenced in a study of blood T cell repertoires in COVID-19 (dated by TCRdb to between 2020 and 2021). Library prep was done by the immunoSEQ multiplex PCR assay. In its TCRdb copy, this immuneACCESS table keeps in-frame sequences only and misses some clones. Where compared with another copy, unresolved V genes explain less than half of these, and the others have no known cause. For this sample the table gives more than 250,000 clones, of which around 87% were detected only once. The ten largest clonotypes hold 1% of the sample. The sequenced sample was peripheral blood. These receptors originate from a man aged 50 or older with active or convalescent COVID-19.

The genes are TRBV7-2 and TRBJ1-2; possibly TRBD1 for D (6 bases). This CDR3 has 15 residues. The V end lost 4 bases, the J end lost 4 bases, and 16 bases lay between the germline ends. Germline CDR1 SGHTA, CDR2 FQGNSA. The CDR3 nucleotides are TGTGCCAGCAGCTCCTCTATTTCGACAGGCTATGGCTACACCTTC. Its translation is CASSSSISTGYGYTF.

The J gene is TRBJ1-1, the V gene TRBV6-2 or TRBV6-3; TRBD1 matches 7 bases. The germline gives CDR1 MNHEY, CDR2 SVGEGT. This CDR3 region has 14 residues. Unmatched junction bases numbered 7, after V lost 5 bases and J lost 4 bases. CDR3 loop: CASSLLRDSTEAFF. The CDR3 nucleotides are TGTGCCAGCAGTCTACTTCGGGACAGCACTGAAGCTTTCTTT.

This chain connects TRBV3-1 (or the pseudogene TRBV3-2) to TRBJ1-1, with 7 bases lining up with TRBD1. V shed 0 bases and J 7 bases; nucleotides not matched to a gene: 8. Germline CDR1 LGHDT, CDR2 YNNKEL (reference sequence). This CDR3 has 15 residues. The CDR3 protein is CASSQELIGDSEAFF. CDR3 nucleotides: TGTGCCAGCAGCCAAGAATTGATCGGGGACAGTGAAGCTTTCTTT.

V usage is TRBV2 and J usage is TRBJ2-2; D may be TRBD2 (7 bases). This CDR3 comprises 16 residues. CDR1 is SNHLY and CDR2 is FYNNEI in the germline V gene. With 6 bases removed from V and 1 base from J, the gap between germline ends came to 15 bases. This CDR3 reads CASSLAEGGNTGELFF. DNA of the CDR3: TGTGCCAGCAGCCTAGCGGAGGGGGGGAACACCGGGGAGCTGTTTTTT.

On this clone: Within the sample, other DNA sequences also encode this same CDR3. This chain connects TRBV28 to TRBJ2-7; D gene uncertain. The CDR3 runs 11 residues. The ends were cut back, 8 bases at V and 0 bases at J, with 5 bases in the middle. Germline values: CDR1 MDHEN, CDR2 SYDVKM. The CDR3 nucleotides are TGTGCCAGCTCTAGCTCCTACGAGCAGTACTTC. This sequence encodes CASSSSYEQYF. Together with reference TRBV28 and TRBJ2-7, the CDR3 gives the full variable domain: DVKVTQSSRYLVKRTGEKVFLECVQDMDHENMFWYRQDPGLGLRLIYFSYDVKMKEKGDIPEGYSVSREKKERFSLILESASTNQTSMYLCASSSSYEQYFGPGTRLTVT.

Here the CDR3 reads CASSLHAGAVNEQFF. CDR3 in DNA: TGTGCCAGTAGCCTCCACGCGGGGGCGGTGAATGAGCAGTTCTTC. The chain couples TRBV19 to TRBJ2-1; tentative D call: TRBD2 (7 bases). Trimming shortened V by 6 bases and J by 7 bases, and 19 bases separated the two germline ends. Germline V gives CDR1 LNHDA, CDR2 SQIVND (reference sequence). The CDR3 contains 15 residues.

The V call is TRBV21-1, the J call TRBJ2-7; TRBD2 reflects the table's D call only, with no check against the DNA. TRBV21-1 is noted as a pseudogene. The CDR3 runs to 18 residues. The DNA for the CDR3 is TGTGCCAGCAGCACTCCCCCCAGTAAGGGACTGAGCTCCTACGAGCAGTACTTC. This translates into CASSTPPSKGLSSYEQYF.

This chain uses TRBV18 with TRBJ1-1, with 7 bases that match TRBD1. The CDR3 extends over 16 amino acids. V gave up 2 bases and J gave up 7 bases; unmatched junction bases: 13. The germline gives CDR1 KGHSH, CDR2 LQKENI. This CDR3 reads CASSPRQGLSVSEAFF. Written as DNA, the CDR3 is TGTGCCAGCTCACCAAGACAGGGTTTATCAGTGAGTGAAGCTTTCTTT. The entire variable domain, with the rest obtained from reference TRBV18 and TRBJ1-1, is as follows: NAGVMQNPRHLVRRRGQEARLRCSPMKGHSHVYWYRQLPEEGLKFMVYLQKENIIDESGMPKERFSAEFPKEGPSILRIQQVVRGDSAAYFCASSPRQGLSVSEAFFGQGTRLTVV.

The rearrangement links TRBV2 to TRBJ1-2; 9 nucleotides agree with TRBD1. Germline V gene data show CDR1 as SNHLY and CDR2 as FYNNEI. V shed 6 bases and J 4 bases; nucleotides not matched to a gene: 6. This CDR3 region has 14 residues. The CDR3 sequence is CASRVTGGVYGYTF. CDR3 nucleotide sequence: TGTGCCAGCAGGGTGACAGGGGGAGTCTATGGCTACACCTTC.